This T cell receptor (beta chain) was recovered during a study of CD8 T cells in Susac syndrome. Broader study findings: It was acknowledged in the study that its TCR sequencing and HLA analysis involved a relatively small number of individuals.

To note about this clonotype: The target antigen is unknown.

V lost 5 bases, J lost 1 base, and 1 base stayed unmatched. The germline gives CDR1 SGHRS, CDR2 YFSETQ. The CDR3 spans 13 residues. CD8+ and CD4+ T cells taken from blood had their TCR beta sequenced. After extraction with the RNeasy kit, 0.5 to 1 ug of the RNA was reverse transcribed using random hexamers. From the immunoSEQ multiplex PCR reads, TCRdb called clonotypes with MiXCR, one entry per CDR3 protein. The sample has about 150,000 distinct CDR3 sequences; approximately 94% are singletons. The sequence came from a human donor with multiple sclerosis. What was sequenced was CD8+ T cells from PBMCs. The V and J genes are TRBV5-1 and TRBJ2-3, with 7 bases aligning to TRBD1. In nucleotides, the CDR3 is TGCGCCAGCAGGGGGACAGGCACAGATACGCAGTATTTT. It translates to CASRGTGTDTQYF.